This TCR beta chain was captured in a study of blood T cells in healthy people across ages. A sample-barcoded 5' primer and a J-beta primer mix were used in a second PCR of about 7 to 12 cycles. One entry per CDR3 protein, called by TCRdb with MiXCR from the 5' RACE reads. The data hold over 1,500,000 distinct CDR3 sequences, with about 49% observed a single time. This clonotype was seen only a few times. This CDR3 region has 15 residues. Germline V lookup: CDR1 SQVTM, CDR2 ANQGSEA. V trimming: 4 bases; J trimming: 4 bases; junction bases outside the gene matches: 6. The donors, aged roughly 6 to 90, were healthy Caucasians from Russia. It was approximately 10 milliliters of peripheral blood that were drawn from each donor. At least 7 million PBMCs were isolated per sample.

The chain recombines TRBV29-1 with TRBJ2-6; TRBD1 agrees at 8 bases. The sample consisted of blood. The clonotype comes from a woman aged 40 to 55 in good health. As DNA, the CDR3 is TGCAGCGTTGGAGACAGGGGTTCGGGGGCCAACGTCCTGACTTTC. It is translated as CSVGDRGSGANVLTF.